This T cell receptor beta chain was sequenced during a study of blood T cell repertoires in COVID-19. Study in general: Nucleic acid was either cDNA or gDNA, and it came from T cells, B-cell-depleted T cells, or PBMCs.

Clones were sequenced by immunoSEQ multiplex PCR, and TCRdb holds only the in-frame ones, with some missing. The table lists approximately 280,000 clones, approximately 90% of them singletons. This CDR3 is 13 amino acids long. The V gene lost 3 bases and the J gene lost 5 bases, with 10 bases spanning the gap. The source is a woman between 40 and 50 years old who had recovered from COVID-19. The sequencing sample was made of PBMCs or T cells enriched from blood (not recorded which). The rearrangement uses TRBV12-3 or TRBV12-4 and TRBJ1-2; maybe TRBD1 (5 bases). The CDR3 DNA follows: TGTGCCAGCAGTTTCGGTAGGGGTTATGGCTACACCTTC. It codes for CASSFGRGYGYTF.